This note documents a single T cell receptor beta chain sequence. The germline CDR1 and CDR2 sequences are SEHNR and FQNEAQ (reference sequence). V lost 5 bases and J lost 2, with 7 bases in between. The CDR3 covers 12 residues. Sequencing used immunoSEQ multiplex PCR; TCRdb keeps in-frame clones, though not all of them. The data contain around 88,000 clones, roughly nine tenths of them singletons. The data stem from a study of OX40 agonist ivuxolimab in advanced cancers. At the level of the study: Ivuxolimab is a fully human IgG2 antibody that activates OX40 (CD134). All patients had ivuxolimab intravenously every 2 weeks at 0.01 to 10 mg/kg.

The chain carries TRBV7-9 and TRBJ2-7; D is uncertain. This material consisted of CD4+ or CD8+ T cells sorted from blood, taken in a trial of the OX40 agonist ivuxolimab. This receptor was taken from an adult with an advanced solid tumor such as melanoma, head and neck, liver or kidney cancer. CDR3 residues: CASSLTPYEQYF. In nucleotides, the CDR3 is TGTGCCAGCAGCCTAACCCCCTACGAGCAGTACTTC.